The 15 T cell receptor beta chains below all came from one sample that was sequenced in a study of shared clonotypes between healthy human individuals. The repertoire was sequenced with immunoSEQ multiplex PCR; TCRdb's copy has only in-frame clones and lacks some. This table holds over 700,000 clones, around 77% found once. Sequencing used memory CD4+ T cells sorted from blood. Regarding subset: CD45RA-negative fraction. All receptors derive from a woman aged 25 to 39 in good health.

This rearrangement joins TRBV28 to TRBJ2-7; TRBD2 aligns across 14 bases. V was clipped by 10 bases and J by 9 bases; unmatched bases: 11. The V gene's germline CDR1 is MDHEN and CDR2 SYDVKM. The CDR3 is 14 residues long. CDR3 amino acids: CATCPTSGRAGQYF. CDR3 coding DNA: TGTGCCACCTGCCCGACTAGCGGGAGGGCCGGGCAGTACTTC.

This clone was counted a single time. The V gene is TRBV5-1, the J gene TRBJ2-7, with D tentatively TRBD2 (5 bases). Germline V gives CDR1 SGHRS, CDR2 YFSETQ. Trimming stripped 4 bases from V and 5 bases from J, with 16 bases between. The CDR3 is 14 amino acids. CDR3 sequence: CASSPEAHINEQYF. The CDR3 DNA follows: TGCGCCAGCAGCCCGGAGGCTCATATTAACGAGCAGTACTTC.

As regards this clone: Other DNA sequences in this specimen translate into the identical CDR3. The V and J genes are TRBV6-1 and TRBJ2-1, with TRBD2 identical over 10 bases. Germline values: CDR1 MNHNS, CDR2 SASEGT. The CDR3 extends over 16 amino acids. V lost 0 bases and J lost 4; bases outside the gene matches: 3. The DNA for the CDR3 is TGTGCCAGCAGTGAAGCCTTAGCGGGGGGATACAATGAGCAGTTCTTC. This sequence encodes CASSEALAGGYNEQFF.

This clone has a single count. The chain is built from TRBV2 and TRBJ1-4; D unresolved. There are 14 residues in the CDR3. V gave up 2 bases and J gave up 7 bases, with 11 bases separating them. Germline loops: CDR1 SNHLY, CDR2 FYNNEI. In nucleotides, the CDR3 is TGTGCCAGCAGTGAAAGGGCGGGCCGTGAAAAACTGTTTTTT. Translating it yields CASSERAGREKLFF.

This sequence joins TRBV19 and TRBJ2-1, with D perhaps TRBD2 (6 bases). This CDR3 region has 15 residues. Germline loops: CDR1 LNHDA, CDR2 SQIVND (reference sequence). The V end lost 7 bases, the J end lost 4 bases, and 17 bases lay between the germline ends. CDR3 sequence reads: CASNKGGGTYNEQFF. The DNA for the CDR3 is TGTGCCAGTAACAAAGGTGGCGGGACGTACAATGAGCAGTTCTTC.

The chain uses TRBV7-9 and TRBJ2-1, with 9 bases identical to TRBD2. With 5 bases clipped from V and 7 bases from J, the junction kept 18 bases outside the gene matches. This CDR3 is 18 amino acids long. Germline CDR1 and CDR2: SEHNR and FQNEAQ (reference sequence). The CDR3 coding sequence is TGTGCCAGCAGCCCCACCTTGGGGAGCGGGAGGCAGCCTAATGAGCAGTTCTTC. Protein sequence: CASSPTLGSGRQPNEQFF.

CDR3 region: CASSGGATGETQYF. The CDR3 bases are TGTGCCAGTAGTGGGGGGGCTACTGGTGAGACCCAGTACTTC. The chain uses TRBV19 and TRBJ2-5, with a weak D call TRBD2 (7 bases). Germline V gives CDR1 LNHDA, CDR2 SQIVND (reference sequence). The CDR3 totals 14 residues. Trimming took 5 bases from V and 5 from J, leaving 15 bases between them.

This rearrangement joins TRBV18 to TRBJ1-5, with D uncertain. The CDR3 totals 14 residues. Trimming removed 4 bases at V and 5 bases at J, with 12 bases between. Germline-derived CDR1 and CDR2 are KGHSH and LQKENI. This CDR3 is CASSLVGGDQPQHF. CDR3 sequence (DNA): TGTGCCAGCTCACTCGTGGGTGGCGATCAGCCCCAGCATTTT. The whole variable domain, remainder taken from reference TRBV18 and TRBJ1-5, is NAGVMQNPRHLVRRRGQEARLRCSPMKGHSHVYWYRQLPEEGLKFMVYLQKENIIDESGMPKERFSAEFPKEGPSILRIQQVVRGDSAAYFCASSLVGGDQPQHFGDGTRLSIL.

This clone was observed a few times. The chain combines TRBV2 with TRBJ2-2; D unclear. Trimming removed 7 bases at V and 5 bases at J, with 8 bases between. This CDR3 comprises 12 residues. Germline CDR1 and CDR2: SNHLY and FYNNEI. In DNA, the CDR3 is TGTGCCAGCACCCCCAATACCGGGGAGCTGTTTTTT. Amino acid sequence: CASTPNTGELFF.

CDR3 region: CASSPGTGMRETQYF. CDR3 nucleotides: TGTGCCAGCAGTCCCGGGACAGGGATGCGGGAGACCCAGTACTTC. The genes are TRBV28 and TRBJ2-5, with TRBD1 matching over 9 bases. CDR3 length: 15 residues. V lost 5 bases to trimming and J lost 5 bases; unmatched junction nucleotides: 9. The germline V gene encodes CDR1 MDHEN and CDR2 SYDVKM.

The genes are TRBV13 and TRBJ2-3; 8 bases agree with TRBD2. CDR3 length: 16 amino acids. The V segment lost 0 bases and the J segment 1 base; nucleotides outside the gene matches: 3. The germline V gene encodes CDR1 PRHDT and CDR2 FYEKMQ (reference sequence). CDR3 nucleotide sequence: TGTGCCAGCAGCTTAGGCCTGCGGGAGGGCACAGATACGCAGTATTTT. Translated, it gives CASSLGLREGTDTQYF.

V gene TRBV5-6 combines with J gene TRBJ1-2; D is perhaps TRBD1 (6 bases). The CDR3 is 15 residues long. Germline CDR1 reads SGHDT; CDR2 reads YYEEEE. Trimming shortened V by 3 bases and J by 1 base, and 13 bases separated the two germline ends. The CDR3 bases are TGTGCCAGCAGCTCTCCGGGACAATATAACTATGGCTACACCTTC. Its translation: CASSSPGQYNYGYTF. Looking up the rest from reference TRBV5-6 and TRBJ1-2 gives the full variable domain: DAGVTQSPTHLIKTRGQQVTLRCSPKSGHDTVSWYQQALGQGPQFIFQYYEEEERQRGNFPDRFSGHQFPNYSSELNVNALLLGDSALYLCASSSPGQYNYGYTFGSGTRLTVV.

In its sample, this clone was seen a few times. The chain recombines TRBV9 with TRBJ1-1; no reliable D call. This CDR3 has 15 residues. Germline-derived CDR1 and CDR2 are SGDLS and YYNGEE. Trimming shortened V by 2 bases and J by 0 bases, and 11 bases separated the two germline ends. CDR3 protein: CASSVLENMNTEAFF. The CDR3 region has the DNA TGTGCCAGCAGCGTTCTGGAGAACATGAACACTGAAGCTTTCTTT.

CDR3: CAWRDTGFLGYTF. CDR3 DNA: TGTGCCTGGAGAGATACAGGTTTCCTCGGCTACACCTTC. The chain employs TRBV30 and TRBJ1-2; possibly TRBD1 for D (5 bases). The ends were cut back, 3 bases at V and 8 bases at J, with 16 bases in the middle. The CDR3 is 13 residues long. Per germline, CDR1 GTSNPN and CDR2 SVGIG (reference sequence).

The rearrangement joins TRBV18 to TRBJ2-2, with 8 nucleotides matching TRBD1. The germline CDR1 and CDR2 sequences are KGHSH and LQKENI. The CDR3 length is 14 residues. The junction had 2 bases not matched to a gene; V was cut back by 4 bases and J by 4 bases. The CDR3 protein is CASSRGQATGELFF. CDR3 coding DNA: TGTGCCAGCTCACGGGGACAGGCCACCGGGGAGCTGTTTTTT.